This T cell receptor beta chain originates from a study of human T cells and chemical hapten exposure. Total RNA extraction was carried out from unfractionated whole blood. This clonotype has a count of ten or more. Germline CDR1 and CDR2: DFQATT and SNEGSKA (reference sequence). The CDR3 runs to 19 residues. V trimming: 3 bases; J trimming: 7 bases; junction bases outside the gene matches: 24. From the 5' RACE reads, TCRdb called clonotypes with MiXCR, one entry per CDR3 protein. The sample records 130,000 or so distinct CDR3 sequences, around 4% being singletons. The TCR sequence derives from a female donor in good health. This chain joins TRBV20-1 and TRBJ2-1; 7 bases are shared with TRBD2. The CDR3 region is CSASPAGVVWSGVSNEQFF. As DNA, the CDR3 is TGCAGTGCTAGTCCCGCTGGGGTAGTCTGGAGCGGGGTCAGTAATGAGCAGTTCTTC.